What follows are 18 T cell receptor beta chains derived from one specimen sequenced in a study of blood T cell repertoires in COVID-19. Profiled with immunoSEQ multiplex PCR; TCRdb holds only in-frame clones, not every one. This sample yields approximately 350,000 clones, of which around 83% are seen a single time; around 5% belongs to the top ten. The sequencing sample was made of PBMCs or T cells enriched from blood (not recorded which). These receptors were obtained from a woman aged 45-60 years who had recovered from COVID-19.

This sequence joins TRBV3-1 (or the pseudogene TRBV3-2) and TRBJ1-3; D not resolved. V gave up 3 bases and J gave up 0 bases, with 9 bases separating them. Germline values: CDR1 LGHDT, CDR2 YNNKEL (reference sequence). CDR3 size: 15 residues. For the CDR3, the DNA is TGTGCCAGCAGCCATGAAGAGATCTCTGGAAACACCATATATTTT. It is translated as CASSHEEISGNTIYF.

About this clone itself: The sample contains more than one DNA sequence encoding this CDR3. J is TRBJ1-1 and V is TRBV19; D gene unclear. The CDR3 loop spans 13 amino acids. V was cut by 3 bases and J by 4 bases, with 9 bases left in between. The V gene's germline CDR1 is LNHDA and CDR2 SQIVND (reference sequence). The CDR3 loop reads CASSIDRGTEAFF. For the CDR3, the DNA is TGTGCCAGTAGTATTGACCGAGGCACTGAAGCTTTCTTT. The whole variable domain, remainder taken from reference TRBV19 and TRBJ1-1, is DGGITQSPKYLFRKEGQNVTLSCEQNLNHDAMYWYRQDPGQGLRLIYYSQIVNDFQKGDIAEGYSVSREKKESFPLTVTSAQKNPTAFYLCASSIDRGTEAFFGQGTRLTVV.

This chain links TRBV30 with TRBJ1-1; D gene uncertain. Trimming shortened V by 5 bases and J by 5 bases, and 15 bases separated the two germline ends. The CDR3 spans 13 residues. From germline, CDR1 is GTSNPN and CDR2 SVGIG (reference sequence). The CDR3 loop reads CAWSDSRVTEAFF. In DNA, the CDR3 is TGTGCCTGGTCTGATTCGAGGGTAACTGAAGCTTTCTTT.

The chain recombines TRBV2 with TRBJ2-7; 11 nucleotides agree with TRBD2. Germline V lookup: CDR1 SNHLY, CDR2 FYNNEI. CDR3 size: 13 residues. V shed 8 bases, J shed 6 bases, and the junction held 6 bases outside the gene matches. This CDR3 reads CASRLAGFSEQYF. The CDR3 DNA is TGTGCCAGCCGACTAGCGGGGTTCTCCGAGCAGTACTTC.

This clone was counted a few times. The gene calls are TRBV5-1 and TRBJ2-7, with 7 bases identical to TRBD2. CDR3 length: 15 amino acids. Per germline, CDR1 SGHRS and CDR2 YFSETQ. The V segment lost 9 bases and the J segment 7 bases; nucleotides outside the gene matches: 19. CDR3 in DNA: TGCGCCACTCGTCCTGAACCCGGGACTACGGGTGAGCAGTACTTC. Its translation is CATRPEPGTTGEQYF.

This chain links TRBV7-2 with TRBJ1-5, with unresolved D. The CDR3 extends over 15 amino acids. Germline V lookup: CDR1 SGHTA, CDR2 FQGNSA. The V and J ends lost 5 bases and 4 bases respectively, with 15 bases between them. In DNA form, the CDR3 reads TGTGCCAGCAGCCCGAACAACATTCTGAATCAGCCCCAGCATTTT. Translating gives CASSPNNILNQPQHF.

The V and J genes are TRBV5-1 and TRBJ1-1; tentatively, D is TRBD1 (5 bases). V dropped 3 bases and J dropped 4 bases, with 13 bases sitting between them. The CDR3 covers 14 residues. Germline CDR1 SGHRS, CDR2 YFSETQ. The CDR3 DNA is TGCGCCAGCAGCTACCGACTGGACATCACTGAAGCTTTCTTT. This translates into CASSYRLDITEAFF.

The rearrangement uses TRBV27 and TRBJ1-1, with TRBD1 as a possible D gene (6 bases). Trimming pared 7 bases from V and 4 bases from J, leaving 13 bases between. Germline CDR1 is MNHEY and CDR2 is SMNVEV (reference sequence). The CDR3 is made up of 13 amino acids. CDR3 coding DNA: TGTGCCAGCAAGCTAGACAGGTTCACTGAAGCTTTCTTT. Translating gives CASKLDRFTEAFF.

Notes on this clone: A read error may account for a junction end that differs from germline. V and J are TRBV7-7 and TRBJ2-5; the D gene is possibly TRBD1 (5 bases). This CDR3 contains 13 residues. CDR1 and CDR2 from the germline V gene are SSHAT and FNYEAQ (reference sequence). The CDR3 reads CASSADTMETQYF. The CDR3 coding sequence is TGTGCTAGCAGCGCGGACACGATGGAGACCCAGTACTTC.

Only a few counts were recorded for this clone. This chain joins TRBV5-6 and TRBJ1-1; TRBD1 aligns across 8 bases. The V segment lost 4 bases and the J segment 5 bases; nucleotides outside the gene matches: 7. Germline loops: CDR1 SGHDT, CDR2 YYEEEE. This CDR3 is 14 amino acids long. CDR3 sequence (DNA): TGTGCCAGCAGCCTAGGACAGGGAGGGACTGAAGCTTTCTTT. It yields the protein CASSLGQGGTEAFF.

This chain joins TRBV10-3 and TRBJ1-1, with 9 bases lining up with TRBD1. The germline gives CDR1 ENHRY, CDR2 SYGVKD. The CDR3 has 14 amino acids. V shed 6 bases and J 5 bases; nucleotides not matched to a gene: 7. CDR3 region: CAIRPGQGFTEAFF. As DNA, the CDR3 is TGTGCCATCAGGCCGGGACAGGGTTTTACTGAAGCTTTCTTT.

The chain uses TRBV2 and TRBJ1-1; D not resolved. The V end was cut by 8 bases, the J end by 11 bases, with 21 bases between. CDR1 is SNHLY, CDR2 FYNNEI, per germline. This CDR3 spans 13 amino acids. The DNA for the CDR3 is TGTGCCAGCGGTGCGATGGCAGGCCTTTCGGCTTTCTTT. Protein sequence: CASGAMAGLSAFF.

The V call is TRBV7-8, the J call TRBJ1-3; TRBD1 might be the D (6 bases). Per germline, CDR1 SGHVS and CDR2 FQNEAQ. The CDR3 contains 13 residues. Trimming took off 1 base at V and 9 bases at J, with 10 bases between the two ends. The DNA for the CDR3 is TGTGCCAGCAGCTTAGATGGGGGGGCCACCATATATTTT. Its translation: CASSLDGGATIYF.

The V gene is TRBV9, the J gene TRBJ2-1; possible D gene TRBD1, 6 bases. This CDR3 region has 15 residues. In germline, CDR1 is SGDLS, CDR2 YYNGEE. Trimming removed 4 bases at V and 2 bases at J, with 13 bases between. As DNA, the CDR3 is TGTGCCAGCAGCACCGGCAGGGGTCCCTACAATGAGCAGTTCTTC. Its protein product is CASSTGRGPYNEQFF.

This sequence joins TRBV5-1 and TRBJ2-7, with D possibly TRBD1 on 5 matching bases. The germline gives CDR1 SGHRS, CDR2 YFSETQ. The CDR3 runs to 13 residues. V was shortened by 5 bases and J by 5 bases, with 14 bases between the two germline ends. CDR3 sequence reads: CASSWQGDNEQYF. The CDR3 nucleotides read TGCGCCAGCAGTTGGCAGGGCGACAACGAGCAGTACTTC.

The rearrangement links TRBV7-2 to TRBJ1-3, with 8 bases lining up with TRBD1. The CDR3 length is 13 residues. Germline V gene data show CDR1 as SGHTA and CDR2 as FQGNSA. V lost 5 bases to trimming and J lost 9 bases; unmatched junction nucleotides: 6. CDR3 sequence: CASSRTGSGTIYF. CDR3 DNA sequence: TGTGCCAGCAGCCGGACAGGGAGCGGCACCATATATTTT.

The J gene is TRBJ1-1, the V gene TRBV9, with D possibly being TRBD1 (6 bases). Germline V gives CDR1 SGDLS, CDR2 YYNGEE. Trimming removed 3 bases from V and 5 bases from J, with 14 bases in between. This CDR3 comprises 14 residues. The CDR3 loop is CASSGNRDVTEAFF. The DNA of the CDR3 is TGTGCCAGCAGCGGAAACAGGGATGTGACTGAAGCTTTCTTT.

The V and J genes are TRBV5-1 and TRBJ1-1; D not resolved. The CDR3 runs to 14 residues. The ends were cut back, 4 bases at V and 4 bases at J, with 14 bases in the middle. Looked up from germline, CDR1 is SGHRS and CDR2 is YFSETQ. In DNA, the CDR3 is TGCGCCAGCAGCGACACCGGTACAATCACTGAAGCTTTCTTT. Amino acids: CASSDTGTITEAFF.